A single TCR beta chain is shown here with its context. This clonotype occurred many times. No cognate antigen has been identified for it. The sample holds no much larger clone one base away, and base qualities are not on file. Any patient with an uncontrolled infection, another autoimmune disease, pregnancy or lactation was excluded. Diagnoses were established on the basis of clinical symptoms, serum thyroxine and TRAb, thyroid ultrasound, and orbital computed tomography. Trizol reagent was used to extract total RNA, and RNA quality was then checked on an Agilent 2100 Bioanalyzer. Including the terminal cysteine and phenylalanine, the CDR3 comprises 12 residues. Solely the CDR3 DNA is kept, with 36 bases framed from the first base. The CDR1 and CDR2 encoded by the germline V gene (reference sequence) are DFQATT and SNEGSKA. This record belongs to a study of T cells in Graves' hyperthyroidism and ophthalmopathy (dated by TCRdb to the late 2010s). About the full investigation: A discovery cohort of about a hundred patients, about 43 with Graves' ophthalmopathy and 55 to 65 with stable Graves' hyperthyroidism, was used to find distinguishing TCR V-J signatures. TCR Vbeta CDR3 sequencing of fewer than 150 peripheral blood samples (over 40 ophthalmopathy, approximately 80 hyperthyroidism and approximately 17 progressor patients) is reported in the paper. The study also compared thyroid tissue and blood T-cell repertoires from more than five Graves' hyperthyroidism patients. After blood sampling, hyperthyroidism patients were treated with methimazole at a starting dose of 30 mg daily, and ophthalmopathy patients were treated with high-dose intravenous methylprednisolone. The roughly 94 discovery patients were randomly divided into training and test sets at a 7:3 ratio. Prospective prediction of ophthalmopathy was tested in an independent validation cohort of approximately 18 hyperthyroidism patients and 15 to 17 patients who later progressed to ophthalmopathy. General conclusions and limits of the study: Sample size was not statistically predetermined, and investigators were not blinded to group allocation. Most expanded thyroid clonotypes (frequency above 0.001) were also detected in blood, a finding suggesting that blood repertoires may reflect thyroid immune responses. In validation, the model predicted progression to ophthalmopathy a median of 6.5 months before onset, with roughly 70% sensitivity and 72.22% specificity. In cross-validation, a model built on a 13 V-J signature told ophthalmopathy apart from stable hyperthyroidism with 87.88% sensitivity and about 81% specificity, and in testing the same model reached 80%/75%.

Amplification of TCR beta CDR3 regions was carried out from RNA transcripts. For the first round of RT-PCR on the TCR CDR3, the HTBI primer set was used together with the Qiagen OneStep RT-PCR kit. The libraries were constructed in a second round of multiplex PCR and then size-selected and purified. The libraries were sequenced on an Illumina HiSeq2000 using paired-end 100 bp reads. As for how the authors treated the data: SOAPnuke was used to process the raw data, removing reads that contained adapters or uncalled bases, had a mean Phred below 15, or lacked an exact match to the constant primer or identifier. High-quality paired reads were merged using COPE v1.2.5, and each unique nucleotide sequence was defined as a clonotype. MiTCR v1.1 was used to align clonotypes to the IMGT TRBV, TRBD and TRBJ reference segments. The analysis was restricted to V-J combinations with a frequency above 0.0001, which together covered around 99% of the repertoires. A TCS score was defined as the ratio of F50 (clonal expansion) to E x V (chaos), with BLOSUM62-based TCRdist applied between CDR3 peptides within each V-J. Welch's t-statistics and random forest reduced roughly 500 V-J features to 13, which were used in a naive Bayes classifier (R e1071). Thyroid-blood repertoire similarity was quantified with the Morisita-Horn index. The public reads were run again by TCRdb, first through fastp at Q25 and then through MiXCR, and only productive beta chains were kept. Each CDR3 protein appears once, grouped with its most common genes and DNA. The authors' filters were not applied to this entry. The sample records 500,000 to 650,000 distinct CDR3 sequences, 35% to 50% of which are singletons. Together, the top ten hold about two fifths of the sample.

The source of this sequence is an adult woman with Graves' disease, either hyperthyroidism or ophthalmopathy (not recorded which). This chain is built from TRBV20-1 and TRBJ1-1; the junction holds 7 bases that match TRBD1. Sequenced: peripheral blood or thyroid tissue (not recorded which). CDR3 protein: CSTGDLNTEAFF. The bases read TGCAGCACAGGGGATCTGAACACTGAAGCTTTCTTT.